These T cell receptor beta chains were read from a single sample in a study of shared clonotypes between healthy human individuals. The table came from immunoSEQ multiplex PCR; TCRdb's copy has only in-frame clones and leaves some out. Here the sample spans around 2.5 million clones, more than 85% being singletons. Sequences were obtained from naive CD4+ T cells from PBMCs. These receptors were collected from a man aged 18 to 29 in good health. Some clones in this sample may be carry-over from other donors' samples. CDR3s include the opening cysteine and the closing phenylalanine or tryptophan. D genes are given only for firm matches. The size field is filled for only some rows; it gives once, few, many or a size class.

>TRBJ2-5|NA|TRBV14|NA
TGTGCCAGCAGCCGGAATTTGGGAGGCGTTCAAGAGACCCAGTACTTC
CASSRNLGGVQETQYF
>TRBJ1-2|NA|TRBV7-9|NA
TGTGCCAGCAGCTTAGTGGCAGTTAACTATGGCTACACCTTC
CASSLVAVNYGYTF
>TRBJ2-3|TRBD2|TRBV7-9|NA
TGTGCCAGCAGCCCGAGCGGGACTAGCACAGATACGCAGTATTTT
CASSPSGTSTDTQYF
>TRBJ2-1|NA|TRBV7-2|few
TGTGCCAGCAGCTTTCAGGGGAATGAGCAGTTCTTC
CASSFQGNEQFF
>TRBJ1-2|NA|TRBV29-1|NA
TGCAGCCTGTGGGGGTATGACTATGGCTACACCTTC
CSLWGYDYGYTF
>TRBJ1-4|NA|TRBV6-6|once
TGTGCCAGCAGTACAGACAGGTTTGCAACTAATGAAAAACTGTTTTTT
CASSTDRFATNEKLFF
>TRBJ2-1|NA|TRBV28|NA
TGTGCCAGCAACGGACTGGTTGAGCAGTTCTTC
CASNGLVEQFF
>TRBJ1-5|NA|TRBV28|NA
TGTGCCAGCAGTTTAGAACTGGGGCGGGTCCAGCCCCAGCATTTT
CASSLELGRVQPQHF
>TRBJ2-5|NA|TRBV14|NA
TGTGCCAGCAGCCAAAGCCTGGACACCGTGGAGACCCAGTACTTC
CASSQSLDTVETQYF
>TRBJ2-5|TRBD1|TRBV5-1|NA
TGCGCCAGCAGCAACCGGGACAGGGGGCTGGAGACCCAGTACTTC
CASSNRDRGLETQYF
>TRBJ1-5|NA|TRBV7-9|NA
TGTGCCAGCAGCTTAGGTGACCGGCCCCAGCATTTT
CASSLGDRPQHF
>TRBJ2-1|TRBD2|TRBV7-3|once
TGTGCCAGCAGCAGAACAGCGGGAGCCTACAATGAGCAGTTCTTC
CASSRTAGAYNEQFF
>TRBJ1-6|NA|TRBV7-9|NA
TGTGCCGCCTCCGGGTCGGTAAATTCACCCCTCCACTTT
CAASGSVNSPLHF
>TRBJ1-3|TRBD1|TRBV27|NA
TGTGCCAGCAGTTTATTCGGGGCGGGGGACAGGGTTGGAAACACCATATATTTT
CASSLFGAGDRVGNTIYF
>TRBJ2-7|NA|TRBV7-9|NA
TGTGCCAGCAGCCTCTCCTCCCCAGTTAGCGAGCAGTACTTC
CASSLSSPVSEQYF
>TRBJ2-7|TRBD1|TRBV18|NA
TGTGCCAGCTCCCGACAGGGTAGGGGCGAGCAGTACTTC
CASSRQGRGEQYF
>TRBJ1-4|NA|TRBV2|NA
TGTGCCAGCAGTGAGGGGAGGGATGAAAAACTGTTTTTT
CASSEGRDEKLFF
>TRBJ1-5|TRBD1|TRBV18|NA
TGTGCCAGCTCACAAGACAGGGTCTATAGCAATCAGCCCCAGCATTTT
CASSQDRVYSNQPQHF
>TRBJ2-1|TRBD2|TRBV7-3|NA
TGTGCCAGCAGCTTAGGTGGAAGCGGGAGGATCTACAATGAGCAGTTCTTC
CASSLGGSGRIYNEQFF
>TRBJ2-1|NA|TRBV25-1|NA
TGTGCCAGCAGTGAATCCAGGGTAGTCAATGAGCAGTTCTTC
CASSESRVVNEQFF
>TRBJ2-1|TRBD1|TRBV5-1|NA
TGCGCCAGCAGCTTATTGACAGGGGGCACGATTTACGAGCAGTTCTTC
CASSLLTGGTIYEQFF
>TRBJ2-7|TRBD1|TRBV28|once
TGTGCCAGCACCCTCAACCAGGGACAGGGGGGTTCCTACGAGCAGTACTTC
CASTLNQGQGGSYEQYF
>TRBJ2-6|NA|TRBV30|NA
TGTGCCTGGCTTCCTAAGGAGACAGCGATACTTTTCTCTGGGGCCAACGTCCTGACTTTC
CAWLPKETAILFSGANVLTF
>TRBJ1-1|NA|TRBV5-1|NA
TGCGCCAGCAGCTTGGTGGGGGGGCTGAACACTGAAGCTTTCTTT
CASSLVGGLNTEAFF
>TRBJ1-3|NA|TRBV28|NA
TGTGCCAGCAGTTTGGCCGACACTACTGGAAACACCATATATTTT
CASSLADTTGNTIYF
>TRBJ2-6|TRBD1|TRBV10-2|NA
TGCGCCACCTCGGACAGGGGATTCTCCTCTGGGGCCAACGTCCTGACTTTC
CATSDRGFSSGANVLTF
>TRBJ1-3|NA|TRBV6-6|NA
TGTGCCAGCAGTTACGAAACCTCTGGAAACACCATATATTTT
CASSYETSGNTIYF
>TRBJ2-7|NA|TRBV27|NA
TGTGCCAGCAGTCTCTCGGGACTGGGGAACTACGAGCAGTACTTC
CASSLSGLGNYEQYF
>TRBJ2-1|TRBD2|TRBV5-8|NA
TGTGCCAGCAGCTGGGGACTAGCGGGAGTCAATGAGCAGTTCTTC
CASSWGLAGVNEQFF
>TRBJ2-4|NA|TRBV5-1|NA
TGCGCCAGCCAGGAGGGGAGTACCAAAAACATTCAGTACTTC
CASQEGSTKNIQYF
>TRBJ2-2|NA|TRBV28|NA
TGTGCCAGCAGTCTTACTAGCACCGGGGAGCTGTTTTTT
CASSLTSTGELFF
>TRBJ2-3|NA|TRBV5-1|NA
TGCGCCAGCAGCTTCCAAAGGGGAGATACGCAGTATTTT
CASSFQRGDTQYF
>TRBJ2-5|NA|TRBV7-2|NA
TGTGCCAGCAGCTTAGCGTTAGGAGAGACCCAGTACTTC
CASSLALGETQYF
>TRBJ1-1|NA|TRBV7-2|NA
TGTGCCAGCAGCCTGGTCGGACAGACATACACTGAAGCTTTCTTT
CASSLVGQTYTEAFF
>TRBJ1-4|TRBD1|TRBV28|NA
TGTGCCAGCAACCTACAGGGGGTAGGGCAAAAACTGTTTTTT
CASNLQGVGQKLFF
>TRBJ1-1|NA|TRBV6-4|few
TGTGCCAGCAGTGACCAAAGTCGGAACACTGAAGCTTTCTTT
CASSDQSRNTEAFF
>TRBJ2-7|NA|TRBV4-1|NA
TGCGCCAGCAGTAGAACAGGGAGGGACTACGAGCAGTACTTC
CASSRTGRDYEQYF
>TRBJ2-7|TRBD1|TRBV7-8|NA
TGTGCCAGCATCTTAGGGGGCGGCAGCTCCTACGAGCAGTACTTC
CASILGGGSSYEQYF
>TRBJ2-7|NA|TRBV2|NA
TGTGCCAGCAGCCAGCTCTACGAGCAGTACTTC
CASSQLYEQYF
>TRBJ2-1|TRBD2|TRBV9|NA
TGTGCCAGCAGCCGAACATGGGGGGGTAATGAGCAGTTCTTC
CASSRTWGGNEQFF